A single sample is the source of the 19 T cell receptor beta chains below, sequenced in a study of T-cell memory formation after mild COVID-19. In TCRdb, the 5' RACE reads were re-called with MiXCR into one record per CDR3 protein. The table has under 150,000 distinct CDR3 sequences, about 24% seen once. Sequencing was performed on PBMCs or a T cell subset sorted from them (not recorded which). The origin of the receptors is a man between 18 and 35 years old who had mild COVID-19 (a few samples of this study predate the infection). Cell type and time point are not known.

V gene TRBV7-2 combines with J gene TRBJ1-2; 7 bases are a match to TRBD1. Germline-derived CDR1 and CDR2 are SGHTA and FQGNSA. This CDR3 is 13 amino acids long. Trimming at V came to 6 bases and at J to 5 bases, leaving 6 bases not matched to a gene. The DNA for the CDR3 is TGTGCCAGCAGGCCAAGGGGGCTTTATGGCTACACCTTC. Its translation is CASRPRGLYGYTF.

The gene calls are TRBV27 and TRBJ2-1, with TRBD1 matching over 9 bases. V was clipped by 4 bases and J by 8 bases; unmatched bases: 6. CDR1 and CDR2 from the germline V gene are MNHEY and SMNVEV (reference sequence). The CDR3 consists of 14 residues. CDR3 sequence (DNA): TGTGCCAGCAGTTCGGGACAGGGCGGTTATGAGCAGTTCTTC. Encoded protein: CASSSGQGGYEQFF.

This sequence joins TRBV7-2 and TRBJ1-1; 8 bases match TRBD1. The ends lost 4 bases at V and 0 bases at J; junction bases unmatched: 1. The CDR3 covers 14 residues. The V gene's germline CDR1 is SGHTA and CDR2 FQGNSA. The CDR3 DNA reads as TGTGCCAGCAGCTGGACAGGGATGAACACTGAAGCTTTCTTT. It encodes CASSWTGMNTEAFF.

The V call is TRBV12-3 or TRBV12-4, the J call TRBJ1-4; D unclear. CDR3 length: 14 residues. The V end lost 3 bases, the J end lost 3 bases, and 8 bases lay between the germline ends. In nucleotides, the CDR3 is TGTGCCAGCAGTTTTCATGAGGCTAATGAAAAACTGTTTTTT. It translates to CASSFHEANEKLFF.

The chain carries TRBV20-1 and TRBJ2-5; 9 nucleotides match TRBD2. The CDR3 runs 14 residues. From germline, CDR1 is DFQATT and CDR2 SNEGSKA (reference sequence). Trimming removed 7 bases from V and 5 bases from J; junction bases left unmatched: 11. This chain's CDR3 is CSGASGDLKETQYF. CDR3 DNA sequence: TGCAGTGGCGCTAGCGGGGACTTAAAGGAGACCCAGTACTTC.

The chain recombines TRBV19 with TRBJ2-3, with a weak D call TRBD1 (5 bases). This CDR3 has 14 amino acids. Germline-derived CDR1 and CDR2 are LNHDA and SQIVND (reference sequence). V was pared by 6 bases and J by 6 bases, with 16 bases between. The CDR3 reads CASSPGSPTDTQYF. The CDR3 coding sequence is TGTGCCAGTAGCCCAGGGTCCCCGACGGATACGCAGTATTTT.

The sample holds a few counts of this clonotype. The chain carries TRBV13 and TRBJ1-1, with D uncertain. The germline CDR1 and CDR2 sequences are PRHDT and FYEKMQ (reference sequence). V lost 5 bases and J 1 base, leaving 8 bases between the germline ends. The CDR3 contains 13 residues. The CDR3 is CASSKASNTEAFF. Here the CDR3 DNA reads TGTGCCAGCAGCAAAGCGTCGAACACTGAAGCTTTCTTT.

This clonotype has a handful of counts. The chain joins TRBV10-3 to TRBJ2-2; no clear D gene. V lost 2 bases to trimming and J lost 7 bases, with 11 bases between them. The germline V gene encodes CDR1 ENHRY and CDR2 SYGVKD. The CDR3 runs 14 residues. CDR3 protein: CAISETTFGGELFF. The CDR3 DNA sequence: TGTGCCATCAGTGAGACCACCTTCGGCGGGGAGCTGTTTTTT.

V and J are TRBV4-1 and TRBJ2-1; no clear D. CDR1 is MGHRA and CDR2 is YSYEKL in the germline V gene. The germline V and J ends were trimmed by 3 bases and 7 bases, with 7 bases remaining between them. This CDR3 has 12 amino acids. The CDR3 is CASSQRQNEQFF. CDR3 sequence (DNA): TGCGCCAGCAGCCAGCGGCAAAATGAGCAGTTCTTC.

V is TRBV20-1 and J is TRBJ2-4, with 8 bases aligning to TRBD2. V was clipped by 3 bases and J by 3 bases; unmatched bases: 10. The germline V gene encodes CDR1 DFQATT and CDR2 SNEGSKA (reference sequence). The CDR3 spans 16 residues. DNA for the CDR3: TGCAGTGCTAGCCCCCGGCGGGGGGCGGGCAAAAACATTCAGTACTTC. Its translation is CSASPRRGAGKNIQYF.

A few counts support this clonotype. The rearrangement joins TRBV9 to TRBJ2-3; the match to TRBD2 covers 15 bases. Trimming cost V 4 bases and J 4 bases; bases outside gene matches: 10. Germline V CDR1 and CDR2: SGDLS, YYNGEE. This CDR3 contains 18 residues. This CDR3 is CASSPYGLAGGNADTQYF. As DNA, the CDR3 is TGTGCCAGCAGCCCGTATGGACTAGCGGGGGGGAATGCAGATACGCAGTATTTT.

The V gene is TRBV19, the J gene TRBJ2-1, with TRBD2 identical over 9 bases. The CDR3 runs to 14 residues. The germline V gene has CDR1 LNHDA and CDR2 SQIVND (reference sequence). V was pared by 4 bases and J by 10 bases, with 8 bases of the junction left unmatched. The CDR3 loop reads CASSNVASGTEQFF. The CDR3 nucleotides read TGTGCCAGTAGTAACGTAGCTAGCGGGACCGAGCAGTTCTTC.

This chain joins TRBV7-9 and TRBJ1-2, with D possibly TRBD1 on 5 matching bases. Trimming took 5 bases from V and 5 from J, leaving 15 bases between them. In germline, CDR1 is SEHNR, CDR2 FQNEAQ (reference sequence). The CDR3 runs 14 residues. The chain's CDR3 is CASSPIDSDYGYTF. In nucleotides, the CDR3 is TGTGCCAGCAGCCCGATAGACAGCGATTATGGCTACACCTTC.

This clonotype was counted between two and nine times. This chain links TRBV6-5 with TRBJ2-1, with 11 positions matching TRBD2. This CDR3 spans 15 amino acids. In germline, CDR1 is MNHEY, CDR2 SVGAGI. With V trimmed by 6 bases and J by 6 bases, 7 bases remained unmatched. In DNA form, the CDR3 reads TGTGCCAGCAGCATACTAGCGGGGGTTGGCAATGAGCAGTTCTTC. This sequence encodes CASSILAGVGNEQFF.

This clonotype was observed a handful of times. J is TRBJ2-1 and V is TRBV6-1, with TRBD2 matching over 8 bases. Germline-derived CDR1 and CDR2 are MNHNS and SASEGT. With V trimmed by 5 bases and J by 5 bases, 8 bases remained unmatched. The CDR3 runs 15 residues. CDR3 in amino acids: CASSPREGVNNEQFF. DNA for the CDR3: TGTGCCAGCAGTCCCCGGGAGGGAGTTAACAATGAGCAGTTCTTC.

The rearrangement joins TRBV20-1 to TRBJ2-1, with 11 bases matching TRBD2. This CDR3 is built from 17 residues. Germline CDR1 reads DFQATT; CDR2 reads SNEGSKA (reference sequence). V trimming: 5 bases; J trimming: 0 bases; junction bases outside the gene matches: 9. CDR3 in amino acids: CSARQLAGASSYNEQFF. DNA for the CDR3: TGCAGTGCTCGTCAACTAGCGGGGGCCAGCTCCTACAATGAGCAGTTCTTC.

A few counts support this clonotype. The chain employs TRBV6-5 and TRBJ1-2; maybe TRBD1 (5 bases). The germline CDR1 and CDR2 sequences are MNHEY and SVGAGI. The CDR3 runs 13 residues. V shed 2 bases and J shed 6 bases, with 10 bases lying between them. CDR3 loop: CASSYGQGHGYTF. The CDR3 DNA follows: TGTGCCAGCAGTTACGGGCAGGGACATGGCTACACCTTC.

V is TRBV20-1 and J is TRBJ2-1, with 9 bases aligning to TRBD1. V trimming: 1 base; J trimming: 4 bases; junction bases outside the gene matches: 5. Per germline, CDR1 DFQATT and CDR2 SNEGSKA (reference sequence). The CDR3 contains 15 residues. CDR3 loop: CSARVGTGTYNEQFF. The DNA of the CDR3 is TGCAGTGCTAGAGTAGGGACAGGGACGTACAATGAGCAGTTCTTC.

This clonotype has just a few counts. V is TRBV29-1 and J is TRBJ1-1; unclear D gene. The V end was cut by 7 bases, the J end by 4 bases, with 13 bases between. The CDR3 consists of 12 residues. Germline CDR1 reads SQVTM; CDR2 reads ANQGSEA. The CDR3 protein is CSAVIFPTEAFF. The DNA for the CDR3 is TGCAGCGCCGTCATCTTTCCCACTGAAGCTTTCTTT.